Each of the 14 T cell receptor beta chains below was sequenced from the same sample in a study of T-cell reconstitution after alpha-beta-depleted transplantation in children. A TCRbeta library incorporating unique molecular identifiers was prepared. MiXCR, run by TCRdb on the PCR reads, gives a single entry per CDR3 protein. The sample yields around 400,000 distinct CDR3 sequences, around 9.9% seen once. The starting material was PBMCs from the stem cell graft donor, obtained from the stem cell graft. The receptors shown here come from a human donor who donated a stem cell graft to a child with acute myeloid leukemia.

There are a few counts of this clonotype. This chain links TRBV12-3 or TRBV12-4 with TRBJ2-1, with 9 bases aligning to TRBD2. With 3 bases clipped from V and 4 bases from J, the junction kept 4 bases outside the gene matches. The CDR3 runs to 15 residues. The CDR3 region is CASSFPAGGYNEQFF. The DNA of the CDR3 is TGTGCCAGCAGTTTCCCAGCGGGAGGATACAATGAGCAGTTCTTC.

This sequence joins TRBV29-1 and TRBJ2-3; tentatively, D is TRBD1 (6 bases). Germline assignment: CDR1 SQVTM and CDR2 ANQGSEA. V lost 1 base and J lost 3, with 17 bases in between. This CDR3 is built from 16 residues. CDR3 amino acids: CSVEVSEQGGTDTQYF. The CDR3 coding sequence is TGCAGCGTTGAAGTGTCTGAACAGGGCGGAACAGATACGCAGTATTTT.

The chain links TRBV5-1 to TRBJ2-6; TRBD2 matches 7 bases. This CDR3 has 14 amino acids. V lost 5 bases to trimming and J lost 1 base; unmatched junction nucleotides: 0. Germline CDR1 reads SGHRS; CDR2 reads YFSETQ. CDR3 region: CASRAGSGANVLTF. Written as DNA, the CDR3 is TGCGCCAGCAGAGCGGGGTCTGGGGCCAACGTCCTGACTTTC.

In this sample, this clonotype turned up a few times. The chain employs TRBV3-1 and TRBJ2-5; D is perhaps TRBD1 (5 bases). The CDR3 length is 12 residues. V shed 3 bases and J shed 9 bases, with 11 bases lying between them. Germline values: CDR1 LGHDT, CDR2 YNNKEL (reference sequence). CDR3 nucleotide sequence: TGTGCCAGCAGCCAGGAGACAGCAGCCCAGTACTTC. This codes for CASSQETAAQYF.

The V and J genes are TRBV5-1 and TRBJ2-5; D uncertain. The CDR3 contains 15 residues. The germline V gene has CDR1 SGHRS and CDR2 YFSETQ. The V gene lost 0 bases and the J gene lost 7 bases, with 16 bases spanning the gap. The CDR3 spells CASSLEGDTRGTQYF. In DNA, the CDR3 is TGCGCCAGCAGCTTGGAAGGTGACACCCGAGGGACCCAGTACTTC.

In this sample, this clonotype turned up many times. The V gene is TRBV12-3 or TRBV12-4, the J gene TRBJ1-5, with D unresolved. The V and J ends lost 2 bases and 6 bases respectively, with 5 bases between them. CDR3 size: 12 residues. CDR3 DNA sequence: TGTGCCAGCAGTTTAATTTTTCAGCCCCAGCATTTT. Its translation: CASSLIFQPQHF.

This clonotype was seen ten or more times. In DNA form, the CDR3 reads TGTGCCAGCAGCCAAGGCTCAGGGGCCGGGGAGCTGTTTTTT. This codes for CASSQGSGAGELFF. The J gene is TRBJ2-2, the V gene TRBV3-1; TRBD1 is a possible D gene (6 bases). The CDR3 runs 14 residues. The ends were cut back, 1 base at V and 6 bases at J, with 9 bases in the middle. CDR1 is LGHDT, CDR2 YNNKEL, per germline (reference sequence). Together with reference TRBV3-1 and TRBJ2-2, the CDR3 gives the full variable domain: DTAVSQTPKYLVTQMGNDKSIKCEQNLGHDTMYWYKQDSKKFLKIMFSYNNKELIINETVPNRFSPKSPDKAHLNLHINSLELGDSAVYFCASSQGSGAGELFFGEGSRLTVL.

V is TRBV5-6 and J is TRBJ1-2; D is uncertain. Per the germline V gene, CDR1 is SGHDT and CDR2 is YYEEEE. The V gene lost 6 bases and the J gene lost 7 bases, with 19 bases spanning the gap. This CDR3 is built from 14 residues. The CDR3 bases are TGTGCCAGCACCCGTGAGGAGATAGGGATTGGCTACACCTTC. The encoded protein is CASTREEIGIGYTF.

This clonotype came up a few times. DNA for the CDR3: TGTGCCAGCAACGGACAGGGATTACAAGAGACCCAGTACTTC. Amino acid sequence: CASNGQGLQETQYF. The genes are TRBV12-3 or TRBV12-4 and TRBJ2-5; 8 bases line up with TRBD1. Trimming took 7 bases from V and 2 from J; bases not matched to a gene: 6. The CDR3 has 14 amino acids.

Ten or more counts support this clonotype. The chain has TRBV29-1 and TRBJ2-2; 7 bases match TRBD1. Trimming removed 4 bases from V and 4 bases from J; junction bases left unmatched: 3. Germline V lookup: CDR1 SQVTM, CDR2 ANQGSEA. The CDR3 totals 13 residues. CDR3 residues: CSVGGQSTGELFF. The CDR3, as DNA: TGCAGCGTTGGGGGACAGAGCACCGGGGAGCTGTTTTTT.

The chain recombines TRBV12-3 or TRBV12-4 with TRBJ2-2; unclear D gene. V gave up 3 bases and J gave up 1 base, with 6 bases separating them. This CDR3 comprises 14 residues. The CDR3: CASSFSENTGELFF. The CDR3 nucleotides are TGTGCCAGCAGTTTCTCGGAGAACACCGGGGAGCTGTTTTTT.

This clonotype is termed medium-sized (0.01 to 0.1%). This rearrangement joins TRBV7-8 to TRBJ2-2, with D hard to call. CDR1 is SGHVS, CDR2 FQNEAQ, per germline. CDR3 size: 11 residues. V lost 11 bases, J lost 2 bases, and 6 bases lay in between. For the CDR3, the DNA is TGTGCCTGCGAAAACACCGGGGAGCTGTTTTTT. It is translated as CACENTGELFF.

This clonotype was recorded a few times. The rearrangement links TRBV20-1 to TRBJ2-1, with 9 positions matching TRBD2. Per germline, CDR1 DFQATT and CDR2 SNEGSKA (reference sequence). Trimming at V came to 4 bases and at J to 8 bases, leaving 9 bases not matched to a gene. The CDR3 runs to 14 residues. The CDR3 nucleotides are TGCAGTGCTAAGCGGGGGGCGGGGAGAGATGAGCAGTTCTTC. Translating gives CSAKRGAGRDEQFF.

This clonotype was seen only a few times. The rearrangement uses TRBV7-2 and TRBJ2-1; either TRBD1 or TRBD2 may fit D (5 bases each). V shed 4 bases and J shed 13 bases, with 14 bases lying between them. This CDR3 is 12 amino acids long. The germline CDR1 and CDR2 sequences are SGHTA and FQGNSA. In nucleotides, the CDR3 is TGTGCCAGCAGCTCTAGCCGGGACGCCCAGTTCTTC. Its protein product is CASSSSRDAQFF.